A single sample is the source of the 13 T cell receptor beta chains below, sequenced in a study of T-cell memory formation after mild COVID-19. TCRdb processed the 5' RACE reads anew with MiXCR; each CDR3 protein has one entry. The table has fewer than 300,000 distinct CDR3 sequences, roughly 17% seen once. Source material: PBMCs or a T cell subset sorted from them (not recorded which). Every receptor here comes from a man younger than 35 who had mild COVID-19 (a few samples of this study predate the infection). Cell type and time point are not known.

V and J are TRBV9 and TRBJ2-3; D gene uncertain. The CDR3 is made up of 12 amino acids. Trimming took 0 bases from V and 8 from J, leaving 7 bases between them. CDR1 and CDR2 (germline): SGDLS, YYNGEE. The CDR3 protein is CASSVDLGTQYF. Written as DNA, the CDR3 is TGTGCCAGCAGCGTAGATCTCGGTACGCAGTATTTT.

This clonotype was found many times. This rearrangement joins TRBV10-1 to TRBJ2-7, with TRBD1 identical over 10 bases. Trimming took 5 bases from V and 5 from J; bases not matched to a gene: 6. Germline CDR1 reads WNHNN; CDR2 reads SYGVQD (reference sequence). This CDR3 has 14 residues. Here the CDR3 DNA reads TGCGCCAGCAGTACCGGGACAGGGGACCACGAGCAGTACTTC. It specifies CASSTGTGDHEQYF.

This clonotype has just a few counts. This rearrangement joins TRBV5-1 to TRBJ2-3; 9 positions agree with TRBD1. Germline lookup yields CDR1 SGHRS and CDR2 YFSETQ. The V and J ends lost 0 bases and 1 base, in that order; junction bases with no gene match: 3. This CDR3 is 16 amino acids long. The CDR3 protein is CASSLERTGGTDTQYF. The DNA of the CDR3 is TGCGCCAGCAGCTTGGAGCGGACAGGGGGCACAGATACGCAGTATTTT.

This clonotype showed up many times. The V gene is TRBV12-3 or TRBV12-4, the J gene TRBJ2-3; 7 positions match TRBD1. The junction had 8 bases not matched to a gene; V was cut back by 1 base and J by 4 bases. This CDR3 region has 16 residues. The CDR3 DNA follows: TGTGCCAGCAGTTTAGTTCCAGGGGGAAAATCAGATACGCAGTATTTT. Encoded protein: CASSLVPGGKSDTQYF.

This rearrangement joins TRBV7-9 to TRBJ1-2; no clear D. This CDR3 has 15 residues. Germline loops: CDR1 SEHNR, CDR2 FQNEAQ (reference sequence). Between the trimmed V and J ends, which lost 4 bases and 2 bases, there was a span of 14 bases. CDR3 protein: CASSSPPIPNYGYTF. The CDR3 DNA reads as TGTGCCAGCAGCTCCCCCCCTATCCCGAACTATGGCTACACCTTC.

The CDR3 DNA reads TGTGCCATCAGTGAGTCCACTAATCAAGAGACCCAGTACTTC. It encodes CAISESTNQETQYF. The genes are TRBV10-3 and TRBJ2-5; D is undetermined. CDR3 length equals 14 residues. Germline V lookup: CDR1 ENHRY, CDR2 SYGVKD. V was pared by 0 bases and J by 2 bases, with 7 bases between.

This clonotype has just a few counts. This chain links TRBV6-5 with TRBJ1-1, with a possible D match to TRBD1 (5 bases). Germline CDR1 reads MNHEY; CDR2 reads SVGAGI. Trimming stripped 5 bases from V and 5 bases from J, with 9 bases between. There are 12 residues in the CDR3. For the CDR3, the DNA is TGTGCCAGCAGTATGGGGGGGACTGAAGCTTTCTTT. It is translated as CASSMGGTEAFF.

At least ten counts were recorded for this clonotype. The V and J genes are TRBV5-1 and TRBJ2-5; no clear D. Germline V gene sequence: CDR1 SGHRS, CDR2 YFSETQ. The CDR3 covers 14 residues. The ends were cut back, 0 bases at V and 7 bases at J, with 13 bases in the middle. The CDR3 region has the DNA TGCGCCAGCAGCTTGGAGGCGGCTTCGGGGACCCAGTACTTC. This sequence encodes CASSLEAASGTQYF.

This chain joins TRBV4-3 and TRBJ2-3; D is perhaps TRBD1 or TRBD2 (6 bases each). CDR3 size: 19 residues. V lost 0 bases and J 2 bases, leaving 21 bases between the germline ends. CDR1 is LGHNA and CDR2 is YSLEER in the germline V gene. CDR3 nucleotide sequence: TGCGCCAGCAGCCAAGATAACGGGGCCAGGGGAGGTAACACAGATACGCAGTATTTT. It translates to CASSQDNGARGGNTDTQYF.

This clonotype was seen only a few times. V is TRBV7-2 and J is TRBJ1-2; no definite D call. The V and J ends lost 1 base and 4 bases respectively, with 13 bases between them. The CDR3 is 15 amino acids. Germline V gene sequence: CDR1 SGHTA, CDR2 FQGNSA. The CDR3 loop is CASSLVGRPAYGYTF. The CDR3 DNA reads TGTGCCAGCAGCTTAGTCGGACGGCCGGCCTATGGCTACACCTTC. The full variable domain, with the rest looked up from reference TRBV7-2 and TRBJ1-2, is GAGVSQSPSNKVTEKGKDVELRCDPISGHTALYWYRQSLGQGLEFLIYFQGNSAPDKSGLPSDRFSAERTGGSVSTLTIQRTQQEDSAVYLCASSLVGRPAYGYTFGSGTRLTVV.

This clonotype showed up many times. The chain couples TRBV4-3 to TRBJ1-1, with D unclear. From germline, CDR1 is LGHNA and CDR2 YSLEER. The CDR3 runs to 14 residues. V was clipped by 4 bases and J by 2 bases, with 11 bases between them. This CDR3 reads CASSLGFANTEAFF. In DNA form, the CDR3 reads TGCGCCAGCAGCCTAGGGTTTGCCAACACTGAAGCTTTCTTT.

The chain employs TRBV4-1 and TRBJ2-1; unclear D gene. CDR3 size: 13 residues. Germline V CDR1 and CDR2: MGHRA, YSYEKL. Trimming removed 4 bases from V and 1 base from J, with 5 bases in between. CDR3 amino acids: CASSRRSYNEQFF. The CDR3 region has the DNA TGCGCCAGCAGCCGGCGGTCCTACAATGAGCAGTTCTTC.

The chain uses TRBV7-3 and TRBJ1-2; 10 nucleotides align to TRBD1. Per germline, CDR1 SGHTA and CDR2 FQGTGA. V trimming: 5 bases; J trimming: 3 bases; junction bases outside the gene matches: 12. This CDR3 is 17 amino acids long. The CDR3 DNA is TGTGCCAGCAGCCCCCATGGGACAGGGGAAGAGCACTATGGCTACACCTTC. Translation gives CASSPHGTGEEHYGYTF.